These T cell receptor beta chains were read from a single sample in a study of cytomegalovirus exposure and HLA in healthy donors. The data were produced by immunoSEQ multiplex PCR, yet TCRdb's version contains in-frame clones alone and is incomplete. In the table there are about 110,000 clones, more than 70% of which are singletons. What was sequenced was PBMCs. The receptors were sampled from a man aged 25-40 years in good health and CMV-seronegative. Both conserved end residues are part of each CDR3. The D gene is left open where the match is weak. The size entry is marked missing in some rows and otherwise reads once, few, many or a size class.

>.|TRBJ2-3|TRBV7-3|once
TGTGCCAGCAGCTTAGGACAGCGTATTCATGATACGCAGTATTTT
CASSLGQRIHDTQYF
>.|TRBJ2-7|TRBV19|.
TGTGCCAGTAGCGGGGGGCCAACCTCCTACGAGCAGTACTTC
CASSGGPTSYEQYF
>TRBD1|TRBJ1-5|TRBV23-1|.
TGCGCCAGCAGTCCAGGACAGGGGCCCCTTCAGCCCCAGCATTTT
CASSPGQGPLQPQHF
>.|TRBJ1-2|TRBV11-2|.
TGTGCCAGCAGCTCCCAAGTCGGCCGGGGGGATGGCTACACCTTC
CASSSQVGRGDGYTF
>.|TRBJ2-5|TRBV5-1|.
TGCGCCAGCAGCTTGATCGGAGGGCAGCGACTTCAAGAGACCCAGTACTTC
CASSLIGGQRLQETQYF
>TRBD1|TRBJ1-1|TRBV27|.
TGTGCCAGCAGAGCCCAGGGGGTAGTCCTTGAAGCTTTCTTT
CASRAQGVVLEAFF
>.|TRBJ1-3|TRBV27|few
TGTGCCAGCAGCTTAAGACTCAGGGCTGGAAACACCATATATTTT
CASSLRLRAGNTIYF
>.|TRBJ2-4|TRBV29-1|.
TGCAGCGTTGCGGACTACGAAAACATTCAGTACTTC
CSVADYENIQYF
>.|TRBJ1-2|TRBV19|few
TGTGCCAGTAGGGTAATGCGGATGCCCTATGGCTACACCTTC
CASRVMRMPYGYTF
>.|TRBJ2-7|TRBV6-5|.
TGTGCCAGCAGACAACAACAGGGTTTCGAGCAGTACTTC
CASRQQQGFEQYF
>.|TRBJ2-7|TRBV6-1|.
TGTGCCAGCAGGGGCCCCGGGGAGCCCTACGAGCAGTACTTC
CASRGPGEPYEQYF
>.|TRBJ2-5|TRBV7-7|.
TGTGCCAGCAGTCAACCTGGAGCGGGAGAGACCCAGTACTTC
CASSQPGAGETQYF
>.|TRBJ1-1|TRBV19|.
TGTGCCAGTAGCCCACCCCGACAGCGACTGAACACTGAAGCTTTCTTT
CASSPPRQRLNTEAFF
>.|TRBJ2-5|TRBV30|once
TGTGCCTGGAGTCCAGGGAACCAAGAGACCCAGTACTTC
CAWSPGNQETQYF
>TRBD2|TRBJ2-7|TRBV7-9|.
TGTGCCAGCAGCTTAGCCGGGACTAGCGGCTACGAGCAGTACTTC
CASSLAGTSGYEQYF
>TRBD1|TRBJ1-5|TRBV19|.
TGTGCCAGTAATCTACAGGGGATTCAGCCCCAGCATTTT
CASNLQGIQPQHF
>TRBD1|TRBJ1-1|TRBV5-5|few
TGTGCCAGCAGCACATCCCGACAGGGGGTAACTGAAGCTTTCTTT
CASSTSRQGVTEAFF